This T cell receptor (beta chain) was recorded in a study of T cell repertoires in ileal Crohn's disease. Study-level points and caveats: Clonality above 26.8% at surgery always came with endoscopic recurrence. Compared with non-smokers, active smokers at surgery showed more clonal expansions.

Points on this clone: Its antigen is not identified.

Assay: immunoSEQ multiplex PCR; the TCRdb copy retains only in-frame clones and omits some. The sample includes under 5,000 clones, less than 70% of them seen just once. Losses at the gene ends were 6 bases for V and 0 bases for J; bases not matched to a gene: 10. CDR1 and CDR2 from the germline V gene are SNHLY and FYNNEI. The CDR3 contains 17 residues. Sequencing used ileal tissue. This receptor was identified in an adult with Crohn's disease. J is TRBJ2-2 and V is TRBV2, with TRBD1 matching 7 bases. The CDR3: CASRWTGNSANTGELFF. The CDR3 bases are TGTGCCAGCAGGTGGACAGGAAACTCCGCGAACACCGGGGAGCTGTTTTTT.